These T cell receptor beta chains were read from a single sample in a study of CD8+ T cells in alopecia areata. Measured with immunoSEQ multiplex PCR; TCRdb has only the in-frame clones, and not every one. Among about 110,000 clones listed, less than 60% were seen once. This specimen consisted of CD4+ T cells sorted from blood, obtained at week 24, from a patient treated with tofacitinib. The origin of the receptors is a human donor with alopecia areata. CDR3s include the opening cysteine and the closing phenylalanine or tryptophan. D genes are given only for firm matches. Not all rows give a size; the values are once, few, many and, for expanded clones, a class.

clone size	V gene	J gene	D gene	CDR3 DNA	CDR3 protein
few	TRBV10-3	TRBJ2-5	.	TGTGCCATCAGTGAGCTCCCGGCTATGGACCAAGAGACCCAGTACTTC	CAISELPAMDQETQYF
.	TRBV7-9	TRBJ2-2	TRBD2	TGTGCCAGCAGCTTATCGGGACTAGTCGACACCGGGGAGCTGTTTTTT	CASSLSGLVDTGELFF
once	TRBV4-1	TRBJ1-2	.	TGCGCCAGCAGCTCAAAGGAGGTTCAGGGGAGCTATGGCTACACCTTC	CASSSKEVQGSYGYTF
.	TRBV29-1	TRBJ2-1	TRBD1	TGCAGCGTCTCGGGACAGGTCGGTTATGAGCAGTTCTTC	CSVSGQVGYEQFF
few	TRBV9	TRBJ1-2	.	TGTGCCAGAAGGCAGAGCTCTAACTATGGCTACACCTTC	CARRQSSNYGYTF
.	TRBV6-6	TRBJ2-5	TRBD1	TGTGCCAGCAGCATCCGGACAGGCGCCCAAGAGACCCAGTACTTC	CASSIRTGAQETQYF
few	TRBV27	TRBJ2-7	.	TGTGCCAGCGGTATCCCCGGGCTGGACGAGCAGTACTTC	CASGIPGLDEQYF
.	TRBV29-1	TRBJ2-3	TRBD1	TGCAGCCTTGAGCGTCAGGGGGCAGATACGCAGTATTTT	CSLERQGADTQYF
.	TRBV30	TRBJ1-5	TRBD1	TGTGCCTGGAGTACAGGGGGCGGCAATCAGCCCCAGCATTTT	CAWSTGGGNQPQHF
.	TRBV4-3	TRBJ2-7	.	TGCGCCAGCAGCCAAGATTTTCGGAGCTACGAGCAGTACTTC	CASSQDFRSYEQYF
few	TRBV7-2	TRBJ2-2	.	TGTGCCAGCAGCAGATCGGGTGTATCCGGGGAGCTGTTTTTT	CASSRSGVSGELFF
.	TRBV9	TRBJ2-5	TRBD1	TGTGCCAGCAGCGCCGGACAGGGGTCATTAGGAAGAGAGACCCAGTACTTC	CASSAGQGSLGRETQYF
few	TRBV7-2	TRBJ1-2	TRBD1	TGTGCCGCCGGCCCCGGGACAGGGTTTCGGGGCTACACCTTC	CAAGPGTGFRGYTF
.	TRBV6-6	TRBJ1-2	TRBD1	TGTGCCAGCAGCCAACCAACTGGGACAGGGCTCTATGGCTACACCTTC	CASSQPTGTGLYGYTF
.	TRBV5-6	TRBJ2-7	TRBD2	TGTGCCAGCAGGCGAGCGGGGGGACTCTACGAGCAGTACTTC	CASRRAGGLYEQYF
.	TRBV5-1	TRBJ2-1	.	TGCGCCAGCAGCTTGGGACAGCTATACAATGAGCAGTTCTTC	CASSLGQLYNEQFF
.	TRBV11-3	TRBJ1-1	.	TGTGCCAGCAGCTTAGAGACAGACACTGAAGCTTTCTTT	CASSLETDTEAFF
few	TRBV27	TRBJ1-4	.	.	CASSTSGTPTNEKLFF
.	TRBV7-2	TRBJ2-1	.	TGTGCCAGCAACCTCTTTGCGAGCTCCTACAATGAGCAGTTCTTC	CASNLFASSYNEQFF
.	TRBV7-3	TRBJ2-2	TRBD2	TGTGCCAGCAGCTCACTAGCGGGGGGAGCCGGGGAGCTGTTTTTT	CASSSLAGGAGELFF
few	TRBV18	TRBJ1-5	.	TGTGCCAGCTCTCCAGCCCGGGGCAATCAGCCCCAGCATTTT	CASSPARGNQPQHF
.	TRBV6-5	TRBJ2-1	TRBD2	TGTGCCAGCAGTACTAGCGGGGGGGCCTGGAATGAGCAGTTCTTC	CASSTSGGAWNEQFF
.	TRBV4-3	TRBJ1-1	TRBD1	TGCGCCAGCAGCCATCCCGAGGGGGCTCCCGGGGGGAAGGCTTTCTTT	CASSHPEGAPGGKAFF
.	TRBV25-1	TRBJ1-2	TRBD1	TGTGCCAGCAGCAGCCGAGAGACAGGGAACTATGGCTACACCTTC	CASSSRETGNYGYTF
few	TRBV4-3	TRBJ2-1	TRBD2	TGCGCCAGCAGGGAACTAGCGGGTGCCAATGAGCAGTTCTTC	CASRELAGANEQFF
.	TRBV30	TRBJ2-2	TRBD1	TGTGCCTGGTGGGACAGGGGCAACACCGGGGAGCTGTTTTTT	CAWWDRGNTGELFF
.	TRBV5-1	TRBJ2-7	TRBD1	TGCGCCAGCAGCACGGGGACAGCCGCCTACGAGCAGTACTTC	CASSTGTAAYEQYF
few	TRBV30	TRBJ1-3	.	TGTGCCTGGGAAGTTGGCTCTGGAAACACCATATATTTT	CAWEVGSGNTIYF
.	TRBV2	TRBJ2-2	.	TGTGCCAGCAGTGAGAGACGCATCACCGGGGAGCTGTTTTTT	CASSERRITGELFF
.	TRBV29-1	TRBJ2-3	.	TGCAGCGTTGAAGGGTGGACCGCGAGGCAGAAAAGCACAGATACGCAGTATTTT	CSVEGWTARQKSTDTQYF
.	TRBV28	TRBJ1-1	TRBD1	TGTGCCAGCAGTTCGACAGGGAAGGGTTGGACTGAAGCTTTCTTT	CASSSTGKGWTEAFF
.	TRBV20-1	TRBJ2-7	.	TGCAGTGCTAGAGATGGGGCCGCGCAGTACTTC	CSARDGAAQYF
.	TRBV4-3	TRBJ2-6	.	TGCGCCAGCAGCCAAGCAATCAGGACCTCTGGGGCCAACGTCCTGACTTTC	CASSQAIRTSGANVLTF
few	TRBV29-1	TRBJ1-1	TRBD1	TGCAGCGCCACTACCGGGACAGGGATAATGGGAGCTGTCTTT	CSATTGTGIMGAVF
once	TRBV5-1	TRBJ1-2	TRBD1	TGCGCCAGCAGCCCGGGACAGGGGGCGAACTATGGCTACACCTTC	CASSPGQGANYGYTF
few	TRBV5-1	TRBJ2-2	.	TGCGCCAGCAGCTTAACGACTTCCTACACCGGGGAGCTGTTTTTT	CASSLTTSYTGELFF